Here is one TCR beta chain with its context. The data are from a study of preoperative IRX-2 immunotherapy in early breast cancer. Treatment specified: preoperative locoregional IRX-2 cytokine immunotherapy. This phase Ib study tested locoregional IRX-2 cytokine immunotherapy given before surgery. This CDR3 is 14 amino acids long. Germline CDR1 reads MNHNS; CDR2 reads SASEGT. Trimming cost V 5 bases and J 2 bases, with 12 bases left between them. Here immunoSEQ multiplex PCR was the method, and the copy in TCRdb shows in-frame clones only, minus some. Of around 39,000 clones in the sample, about 95% were seen once.

The source was tumor tissue, collected after IRX-2 immunotherapy. This receptor was obtained from a human donor with breast cancer. V and J are TRBV6-1 and TRBJ2-5, with a weak D call TRBD2 (6 bases). CDR3 amino acids: CASSSRDSQETQYF. The CDR3, as DNA: TGTGCCAGCAGTTCTAGGGACTCGCAAGAGACCCAGTACTTC.